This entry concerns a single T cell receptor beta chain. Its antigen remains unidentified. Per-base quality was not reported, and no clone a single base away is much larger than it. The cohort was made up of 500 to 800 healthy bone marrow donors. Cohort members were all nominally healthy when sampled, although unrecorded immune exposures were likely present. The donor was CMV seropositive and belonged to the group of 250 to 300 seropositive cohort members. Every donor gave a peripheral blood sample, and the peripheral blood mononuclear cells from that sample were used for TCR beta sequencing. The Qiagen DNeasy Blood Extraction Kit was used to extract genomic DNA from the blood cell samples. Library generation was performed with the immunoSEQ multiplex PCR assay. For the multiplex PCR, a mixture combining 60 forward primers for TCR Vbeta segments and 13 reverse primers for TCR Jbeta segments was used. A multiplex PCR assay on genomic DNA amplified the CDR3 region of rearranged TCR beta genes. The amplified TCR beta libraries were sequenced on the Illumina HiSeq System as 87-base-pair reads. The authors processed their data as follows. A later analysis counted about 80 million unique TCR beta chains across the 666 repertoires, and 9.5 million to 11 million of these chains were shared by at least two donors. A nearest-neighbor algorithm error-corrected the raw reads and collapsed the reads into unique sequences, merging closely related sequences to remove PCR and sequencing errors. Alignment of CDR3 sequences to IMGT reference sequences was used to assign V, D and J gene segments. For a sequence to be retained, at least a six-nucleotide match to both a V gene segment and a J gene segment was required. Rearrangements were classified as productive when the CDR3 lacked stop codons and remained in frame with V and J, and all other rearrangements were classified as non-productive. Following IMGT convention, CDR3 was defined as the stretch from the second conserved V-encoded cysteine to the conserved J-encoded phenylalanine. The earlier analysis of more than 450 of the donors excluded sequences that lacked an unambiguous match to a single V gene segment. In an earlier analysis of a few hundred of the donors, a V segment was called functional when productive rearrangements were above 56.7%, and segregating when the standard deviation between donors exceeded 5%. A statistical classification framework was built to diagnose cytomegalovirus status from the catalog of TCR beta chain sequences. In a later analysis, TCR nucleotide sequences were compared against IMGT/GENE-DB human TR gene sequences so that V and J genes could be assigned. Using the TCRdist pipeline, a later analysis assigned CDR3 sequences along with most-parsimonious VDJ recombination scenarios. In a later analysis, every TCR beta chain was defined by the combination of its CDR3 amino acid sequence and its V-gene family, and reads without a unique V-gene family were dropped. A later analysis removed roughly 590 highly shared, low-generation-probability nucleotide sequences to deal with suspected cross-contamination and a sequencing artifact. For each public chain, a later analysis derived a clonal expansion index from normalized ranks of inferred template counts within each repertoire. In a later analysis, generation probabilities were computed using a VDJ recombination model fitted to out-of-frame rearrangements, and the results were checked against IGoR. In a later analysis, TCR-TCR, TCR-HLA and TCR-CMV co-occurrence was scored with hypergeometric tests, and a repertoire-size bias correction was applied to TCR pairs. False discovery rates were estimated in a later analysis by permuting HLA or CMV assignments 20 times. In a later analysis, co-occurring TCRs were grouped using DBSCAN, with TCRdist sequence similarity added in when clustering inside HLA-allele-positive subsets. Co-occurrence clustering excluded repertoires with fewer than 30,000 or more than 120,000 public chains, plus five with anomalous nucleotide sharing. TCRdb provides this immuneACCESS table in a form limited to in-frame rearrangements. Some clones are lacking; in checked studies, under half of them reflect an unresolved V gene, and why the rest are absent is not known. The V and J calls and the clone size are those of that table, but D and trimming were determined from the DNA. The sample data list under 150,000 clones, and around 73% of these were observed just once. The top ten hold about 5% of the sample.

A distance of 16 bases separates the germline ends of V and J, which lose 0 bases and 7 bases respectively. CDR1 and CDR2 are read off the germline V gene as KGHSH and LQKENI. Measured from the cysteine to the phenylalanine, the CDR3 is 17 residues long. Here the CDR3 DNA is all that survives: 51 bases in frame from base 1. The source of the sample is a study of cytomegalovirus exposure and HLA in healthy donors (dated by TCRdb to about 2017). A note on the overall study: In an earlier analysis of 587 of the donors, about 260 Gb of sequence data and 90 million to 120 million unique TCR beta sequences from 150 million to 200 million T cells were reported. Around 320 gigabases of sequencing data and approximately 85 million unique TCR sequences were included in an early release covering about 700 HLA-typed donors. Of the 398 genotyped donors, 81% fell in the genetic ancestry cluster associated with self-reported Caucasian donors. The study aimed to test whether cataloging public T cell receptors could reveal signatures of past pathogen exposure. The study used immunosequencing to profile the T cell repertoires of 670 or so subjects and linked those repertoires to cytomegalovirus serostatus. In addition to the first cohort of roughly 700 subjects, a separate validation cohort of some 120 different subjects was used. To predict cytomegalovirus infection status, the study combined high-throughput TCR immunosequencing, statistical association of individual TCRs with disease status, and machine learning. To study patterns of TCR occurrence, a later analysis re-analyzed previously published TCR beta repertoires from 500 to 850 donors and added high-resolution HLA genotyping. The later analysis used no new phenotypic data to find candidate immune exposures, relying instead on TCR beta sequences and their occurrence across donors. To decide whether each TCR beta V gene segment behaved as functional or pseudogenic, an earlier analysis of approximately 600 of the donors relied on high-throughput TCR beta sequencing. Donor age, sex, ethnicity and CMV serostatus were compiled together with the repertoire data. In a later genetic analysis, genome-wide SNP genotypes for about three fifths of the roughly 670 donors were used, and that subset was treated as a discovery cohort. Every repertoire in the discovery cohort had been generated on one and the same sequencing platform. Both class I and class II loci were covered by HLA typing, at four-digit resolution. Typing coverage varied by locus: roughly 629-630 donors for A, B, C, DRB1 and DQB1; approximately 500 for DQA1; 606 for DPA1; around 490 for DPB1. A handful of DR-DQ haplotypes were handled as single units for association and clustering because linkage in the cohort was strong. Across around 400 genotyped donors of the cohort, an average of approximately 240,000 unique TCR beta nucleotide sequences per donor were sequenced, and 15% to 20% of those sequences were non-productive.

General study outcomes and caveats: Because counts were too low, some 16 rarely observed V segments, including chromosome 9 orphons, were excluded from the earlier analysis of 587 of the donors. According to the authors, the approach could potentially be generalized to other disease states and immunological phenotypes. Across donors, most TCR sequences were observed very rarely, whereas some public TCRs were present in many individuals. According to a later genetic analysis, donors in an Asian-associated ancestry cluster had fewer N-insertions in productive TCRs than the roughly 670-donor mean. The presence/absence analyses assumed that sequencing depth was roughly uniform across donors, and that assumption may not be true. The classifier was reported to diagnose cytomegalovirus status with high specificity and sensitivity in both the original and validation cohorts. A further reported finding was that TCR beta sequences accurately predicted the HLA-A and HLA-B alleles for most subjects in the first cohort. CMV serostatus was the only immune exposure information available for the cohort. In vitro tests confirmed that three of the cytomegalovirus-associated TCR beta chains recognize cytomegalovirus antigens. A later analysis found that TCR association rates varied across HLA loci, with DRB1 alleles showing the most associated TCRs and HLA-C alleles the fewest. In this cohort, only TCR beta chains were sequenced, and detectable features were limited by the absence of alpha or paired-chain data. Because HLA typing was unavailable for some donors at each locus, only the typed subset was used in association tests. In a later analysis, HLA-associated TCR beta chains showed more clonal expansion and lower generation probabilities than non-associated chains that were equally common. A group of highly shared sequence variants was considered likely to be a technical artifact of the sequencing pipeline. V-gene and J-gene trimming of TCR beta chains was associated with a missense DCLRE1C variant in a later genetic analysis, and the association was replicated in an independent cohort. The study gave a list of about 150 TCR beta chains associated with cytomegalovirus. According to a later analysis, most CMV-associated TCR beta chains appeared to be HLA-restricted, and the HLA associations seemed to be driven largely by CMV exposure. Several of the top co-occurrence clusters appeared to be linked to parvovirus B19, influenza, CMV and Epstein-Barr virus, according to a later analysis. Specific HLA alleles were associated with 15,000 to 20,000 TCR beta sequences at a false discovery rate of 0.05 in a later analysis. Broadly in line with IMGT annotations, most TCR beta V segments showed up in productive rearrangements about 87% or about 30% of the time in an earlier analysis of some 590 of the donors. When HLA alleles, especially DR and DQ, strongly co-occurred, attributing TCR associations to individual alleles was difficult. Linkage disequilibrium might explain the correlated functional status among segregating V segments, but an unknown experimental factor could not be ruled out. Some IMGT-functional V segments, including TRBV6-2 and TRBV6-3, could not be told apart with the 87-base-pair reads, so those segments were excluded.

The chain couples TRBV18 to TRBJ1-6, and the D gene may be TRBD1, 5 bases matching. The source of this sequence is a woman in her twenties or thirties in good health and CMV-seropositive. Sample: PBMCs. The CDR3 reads CASSPPIMGGINSPLHF. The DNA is TGTGCCAGCTCACCACCGATAATGGGGGGAATAAATTCACCCCTCCACTTT.